The clone carrying this TCR beta chain has only a few counts. No antigen is known for it. The PCR was carried out with 60 Vbeta primers and 13 Jbeta primers. Libraries were prepared by immunoSEQ multiplex PCR; TCRdb keeps only in-frame clonotypes and omits some of them. The sample includes tens of thousands of clones, around 50% of them seen just once. Germline trimming cut 6 bases from V and 0 bases from J; bases unmatched to any gene: 4. The CDR3 spans 15 residues. Germline V gene lookup returns CDR1 MNHEY and CDR2 SVGAGI. The sample comes from a study of cytomegalovirus exposure and HLA in healthy donors. General study findings and limits: Many donors shared some public TCRs, even though most TCR sequences were rare.

Sequenced material: PBMCs. The receptor was derived from a woman in her forties in good health and CMV-seropositive. The chain links TRBV6-5 to TRBJ2-2; 7 bases align to TRBD1. The CDR3 DNA reads as TGTGCCAGCAGGACAGGGACCGCGAACACCGGGGAGCTGTTTTTT. Translated: CASRTGTANTGELFF.